This T cell receptor (beta chain) was retrieved from a study of cytomegalovirus exposure and HLA in healthy donors. CDR1 and CDR2 from the germline V gene are LNHNV and YYDKDF (reference sequence). CDR3 length: 14 amino acids. V lost 5 bases to trimming and J lost 4 bases; unmatched junction nucleotides: 4. Vbeta (60) and Jbeta (13) primers were used in the PCR. Profiled with immunoSEQ multiplex PCR; TCRdb holds only in-frame clones, not every one. The table gives around 150,000 clones; the top ten clones make up about 2% of it. The sequence came from a man younger than 45 in good health and CMV-seronegative. Sequencing input: PBMCs. The chain employs TRBV15 and TRBJ2-7, with 11 bases matching TRBD2. DNA for the CDR3: TGTGCCACCAGCTTTCCTAGCGGGAGGTACGAGCAGTACTTC. Protein product: CATSFPSGRYEQYF.